This record covers a single TCR beta chain. What it binds is not known. MiXCR, run by TCRdb on the PCR reads, gives a single entry per CDR3 protein. The sample holds some 29,000 distinct CDR3 sequences; roughly 51% are singletons and the top ten take approximately 5.7%. The CDR3 sequence is 15 residues long. V lost 0 bases, J lost 4 bases, and 12 bases lay in between. CDR1 LNHNV and CDR2 YYDKDF come from the germline V gene (reference sequence). This sample was taken from a study of vaccination and CD4 T cells after COVID-19. Study background: Convalescent participants consisted of six males and four females, two being Hispanic. General observations from the study: Although the median of SARS-CoV-2-reactive clonotypes rose from about 20 to 38, the change was not significant.

Time point defined: late sampling 161 to 241 days after vaccination in a few convalescent patients. Dates of positive PCR ran from March to December 2020, before US Alpha, Beta and Delta variants. The TCR sequence derives from a human donor who had recovered from COVID-19. J is TRBJ1-2 and V is TRBV15; no clear D. This material consisted of CD4+ T cells from blood, taken about 7 months after SARS-CoV-2 vaccination. The CDR3 DNA sequence: TGTGCCACCAGCAGAGATCTTGGGATTCCCTATGGCTACACCTTC. Its translation: CATSRDLGIPYGYTF.